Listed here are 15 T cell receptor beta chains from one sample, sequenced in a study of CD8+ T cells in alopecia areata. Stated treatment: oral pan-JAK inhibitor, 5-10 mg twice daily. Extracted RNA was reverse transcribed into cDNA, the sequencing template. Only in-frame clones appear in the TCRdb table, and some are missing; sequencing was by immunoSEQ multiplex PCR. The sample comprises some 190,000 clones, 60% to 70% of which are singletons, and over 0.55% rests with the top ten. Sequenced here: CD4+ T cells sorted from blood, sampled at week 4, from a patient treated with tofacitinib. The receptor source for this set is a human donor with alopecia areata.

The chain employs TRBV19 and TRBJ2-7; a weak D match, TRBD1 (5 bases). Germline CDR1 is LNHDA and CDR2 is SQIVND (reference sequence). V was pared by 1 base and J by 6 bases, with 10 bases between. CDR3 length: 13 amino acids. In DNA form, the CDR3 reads TGTGCCAGTAGTATAGCAGGGATCGGCGAGCAGTACTTC. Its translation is CASSIAGIGEQYF.

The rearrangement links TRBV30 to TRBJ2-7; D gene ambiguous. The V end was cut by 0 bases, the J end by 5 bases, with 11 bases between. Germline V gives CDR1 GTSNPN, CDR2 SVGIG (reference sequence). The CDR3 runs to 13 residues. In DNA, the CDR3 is TGTGCCTGGAGTGTGATTGTGAACGACGAGCAGTACTTC. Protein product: CAWSVIVNDEQYF.

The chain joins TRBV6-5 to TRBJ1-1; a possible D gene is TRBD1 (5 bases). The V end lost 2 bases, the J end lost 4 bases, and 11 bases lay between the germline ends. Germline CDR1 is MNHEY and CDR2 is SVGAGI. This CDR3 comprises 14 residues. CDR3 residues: CASSYLGAGTEAFF. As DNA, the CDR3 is TGTGCCAGCAGTTACCTTGGGGCGGGCACTGAAGCTTTCTTT.

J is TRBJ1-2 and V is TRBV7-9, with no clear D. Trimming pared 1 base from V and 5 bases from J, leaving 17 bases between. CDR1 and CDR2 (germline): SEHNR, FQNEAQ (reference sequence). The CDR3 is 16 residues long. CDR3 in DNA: TGTGCCAGCAGCTTAGGTCCCCCGAAGGACGGGTATGGCTACACCTTC. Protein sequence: CASSLGPPKDGYGYTF. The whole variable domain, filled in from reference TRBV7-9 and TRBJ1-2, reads DTGVSQNPRHKITKRGQNVTFRCDPISEHNRLYWYRQTLGQGPEFLTYFQNEAQLEKSRLLSDRFSAERPKGSFSTLEIQRTEQGDSAMYLCASSLGPPKDGYGYTFGSGTRLTVV.

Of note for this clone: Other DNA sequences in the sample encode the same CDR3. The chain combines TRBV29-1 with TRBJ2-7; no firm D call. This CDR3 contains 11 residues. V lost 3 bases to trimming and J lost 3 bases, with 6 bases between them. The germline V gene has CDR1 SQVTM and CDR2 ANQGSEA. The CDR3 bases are TGCAGCGTTGAGAGGAACTACGAGCAGTACTTC. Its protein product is CSVERNYEQYF.

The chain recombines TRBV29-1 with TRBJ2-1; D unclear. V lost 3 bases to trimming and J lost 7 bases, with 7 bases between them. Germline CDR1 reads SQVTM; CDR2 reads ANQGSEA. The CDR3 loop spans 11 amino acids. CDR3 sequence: CSVDPVNEQFF. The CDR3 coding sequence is TGCAGCGTTGACCCGGTAAATGAGCAGTTCTTC.

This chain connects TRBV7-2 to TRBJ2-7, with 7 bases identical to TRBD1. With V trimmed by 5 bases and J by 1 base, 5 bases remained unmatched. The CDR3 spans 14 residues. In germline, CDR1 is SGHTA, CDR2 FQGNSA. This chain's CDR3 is CASSPDRDSYEQYF. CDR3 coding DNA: TGTGCCAGCAGCCCCGACAGGGATTCCTACGAGCAGTACTTC.

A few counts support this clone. CDR3 sequence reads: CATTHRGETQYF. CDR3 bases: TGTGCCACCACCCACAGGGGCGAGACCCAGTACTTC. The chain joins TRBV15 to TRBJ2-5, with TRBD1 matching 7 bases. Trimming removed 7 bases from V and 5 bases from J; junction bases left unmatched: 4. The CDR3 is made up of 12 amino acids. The V gene's germline CDR1 is LNHNV and CDR2 YYDKDF (reference sequence).

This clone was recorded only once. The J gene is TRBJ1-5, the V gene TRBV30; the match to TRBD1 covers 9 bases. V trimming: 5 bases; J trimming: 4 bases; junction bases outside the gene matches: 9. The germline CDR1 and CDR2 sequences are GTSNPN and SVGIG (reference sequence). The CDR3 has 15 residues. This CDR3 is CAWARLGTGNQPQHF. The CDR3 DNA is TGTGCCTGGGCTCGTCTCGGGACAGGGAATCAGCCCCAGCATTTT.

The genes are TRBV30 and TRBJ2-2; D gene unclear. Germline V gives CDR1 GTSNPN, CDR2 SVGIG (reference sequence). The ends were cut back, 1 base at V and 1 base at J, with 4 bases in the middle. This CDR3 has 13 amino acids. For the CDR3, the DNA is TGTGCCTGGAGTGGGATGAACACCGGGGAGCTGTTTTTT. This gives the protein CAWSGMNTGELFF.

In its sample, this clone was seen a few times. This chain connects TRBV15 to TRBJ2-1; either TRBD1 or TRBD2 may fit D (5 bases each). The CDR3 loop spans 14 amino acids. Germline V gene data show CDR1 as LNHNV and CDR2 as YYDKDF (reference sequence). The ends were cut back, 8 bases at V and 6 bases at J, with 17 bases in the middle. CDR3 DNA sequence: TGTGCCACCCGAGAGGACGGGACGGGCAATGAGCAGTTCTTC. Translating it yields CATREDGTGNEQFF.

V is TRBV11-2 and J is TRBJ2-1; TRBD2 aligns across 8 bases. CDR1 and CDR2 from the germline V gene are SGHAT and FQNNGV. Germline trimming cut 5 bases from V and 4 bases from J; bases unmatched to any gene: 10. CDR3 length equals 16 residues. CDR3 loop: CASSPQEREFYNEQFF. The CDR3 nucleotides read TGTGCCAGCAGCCCCCAGGAGCGGGAGTTTTACAATGAGCAGTTCTTC.

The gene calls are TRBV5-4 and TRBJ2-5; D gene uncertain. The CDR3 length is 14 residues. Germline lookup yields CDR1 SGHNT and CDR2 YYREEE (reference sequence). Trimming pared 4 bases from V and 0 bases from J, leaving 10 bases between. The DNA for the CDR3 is TGTGCCAGCAGCAGCGACCCGTACCAAGAGACCCAGTACTTC. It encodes CASSSDPYQETQYF. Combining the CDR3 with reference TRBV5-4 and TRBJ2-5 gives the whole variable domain ETGVTQSPTHLIKTRGQQVTLRCSSQSGHNTVSWYQQALGQGPQFIFQYYREEENGRGNFPPRFSGLQFPNYSSELNVNALELDDSALYLCASSSDPYQETQYFGPGTRLLVL.

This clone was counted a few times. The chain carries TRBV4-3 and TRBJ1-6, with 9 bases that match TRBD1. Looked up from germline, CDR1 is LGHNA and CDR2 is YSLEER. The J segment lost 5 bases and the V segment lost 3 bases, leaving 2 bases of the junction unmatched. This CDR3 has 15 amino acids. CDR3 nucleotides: TGCGCCAGCAGCCACCGGGACAGGGATAATTCACCCCTCCACTTT. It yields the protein CASSHRDRDNSPLHF.

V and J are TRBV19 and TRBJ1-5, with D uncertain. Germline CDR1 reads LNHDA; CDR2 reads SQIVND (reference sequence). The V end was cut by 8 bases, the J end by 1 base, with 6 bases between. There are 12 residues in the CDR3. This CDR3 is CASESSNQPQHF. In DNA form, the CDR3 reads TGTGCCAGTGAAAGCAGCAATCAGCCCCAGCATTTT.